This passage covers 21 T cell receptor beta chains from one sample sequenced in a study of blood T cells in healthy people across ages (dated by TCRdb to the mid-2010s). Library preparation used 5' RACE. Sequencing used an Illumina HiSeq 2500. A second PCR of about 7 to 12 cycles was run with a J-beta primer mix and a sample-barcoded 5' primer. The public reads were quality trimmed at Q25 with fastp and then assembled into clones with MiXCR by TCRdb, keeping productive beta chains. Entries that share a CDR3 protein sequence are merged under the most common genes and DNA. This sample is represented by roughly 650,000 distinct CDR3 sequences; 32% of them were singletons. The ten largest clones capture approximately 15% of the sample. Material: blood. These receptors originate from a woman older than 75 in good health. Donor details come from another sample of the same person, matched by shared clones.

This chain uses TRBV20-1 with TRBJ2-5; 11 positions match TRBD1. The CDR3 extends over 16 amino acids. V shed 3 bases and J 2 bases; nucleotides not matched to a gene: 8. Germline CDR1 reads DFQATT; CDR2 reads SNEGSKA (reference sequence). DNA for the CDR3: TGCAGTGCTAGTCCCTTGGGACAGGGGGGGCAAGAGACCCAGTACTTC. Its protein product is CSASPLGQGGQETQYF.

V and J are TRBV29-1 and TRBJ2-1; D is possibly TRBD2 (6 bases). Germline lookup yields CDR1 SQVTM and CDR2 ANQGSEA. The CDR3 is 13 amino acids. The V and J ends lost 4 bases and 7 bases respectively, with 14 bases between them. In nucleotides, the CDR3 is TGCAGCGTTGTTGGACGGGAGAGGAATGAGCAGTTCTTC. This codes for CSVVGRERNEQFF.

This clonotype was seen ten or more times. J is TRBJ2-7 and V is TRBV5-1, with D tentatively TRBD1 (5 bases). This CDR3 contains 13 residues. Per germline, CDR1 SGHRS and CDR2 YFSETQ. Trimming left V 4 bases short and J 7 bases short, with 15 bases between. CDR3 in DNA: TGCGCCAGCAGCCCCCAAACAAGGGGTGAGCAGTACTTC. Translated, it gives CASSPQTRGEQYF. Combining the CDR3 with reference TRBV5-1 and TRBJ2-7 gives the whole variable domain KAGVTQTPRYLIKTRGQQVTLSCSPISGHRSVSWYQQTPGQGLQFLFEYFSETQRNKGNFPGRFSGRQFSNSRSEMNVSTLELGDSALYLCASSPQTRGEQYFGPGTRLTVT.

This clonotype was recorded a few times. The chain has TRBV28 and TRBJ1-5; a possible D gene is TRBD1 (5 bases). The CDR3 length is 14 residues. The V and J ends lost 5 bases and 6 bases respectively, with 14 bases between them. Germline CDR1 is MDHEN and CDR2 is SYDVKM. CDR3 sequence reads: CASSRWGDGQPQHF. The DNA for the CDR3 is TGTGCCAGCAGTCGTTGGGGGGATGGTCAGCCCCAGCATTTT.

This sequence joins TRBV20-1 and TRBJ1-1, with D uncertain. Germline assignment: CDR1 DFQATT and CDR2 SNEGSKA (reference sequence). This CDR3 has 13 amino acids. V gave up 2 bases and J gave up 11 bases, with 18 bases separating them. In DNA form, the CDR3 reads TGCAGTGCTAGATCTGAGGGAACCAATAGGGCTTTCTTT. Its protein is CSARSEGTNRAFF.

This clonotype has ten or more counts. The chain links TRBV2 to TRBJ1-2; D possibly corresponds to TRBD1 (5 bases). In germline, CDR1 is SNHLY, CDR2 FYNNEI. The V and J ends lost 3 bases and 13 bases respectively, with 12 bases between them. The CDR3 loop spans 11 amino acids. The CDR3 DNA is TGTGCCAGCAGTGATATCAGGGTACCCACCTTC. It encodes CASSDIRVPTF.

The chain recombines TRBV6-1 with TRBJ1-1; perhaps TRBD1 as D (5 bases). V lost 6 bases and J 3 bases, leaving 14 bases between the germline ends. Germline V lookup: CDR1 MNHNS, CDR2 SASEGT. The CDR3 has 14 residues. CDR3 bases: TGTGCCAGCAGGTCAGGGTATAGGGACACTGAAGCTTTCTTT. Its translation: CASRSGYRDTEAFF.

This clonotype was detected many times. This chain connects TRBV5-1 to TRBJ2-7; D ambiguous. Germline V lookup: CDR1 SGHRS, CDR2 YFSETQ. This CDR3 is built from 15 residues. Trimming left V 4 bases short and J 2 bases short, with 16 bases between. CDR3 bases: TGCGCCAGCAGCCCCGCCGGCGGAGAAACCTACGAGCAGTACTTC. It encodes CASSPAGGETYEQYF.

V and J are TRBV7-2 and TRBJ2-1; D possibly uses TRBD1 or TRBD2 (6 bases each). Germline CDR1 SGHTA, CDR2 FQGNSA. V shed 6 bases and J shed 1 base, with 13 bases lying between them. This CDR3 spans 15 amino acids. The chain's CDR3 is CASSRGDLSYNEQFF. CDR3 coding DNA: TGTGCCAGCAGTAGGGGGGACCTTTCCTACAATGAGCAGTTCTTC.

With regard to this clonotype: It may be a read error: a sequence one base away is much more abundant. The chain combines TRBV3-1 with TRBJ1-2; D not certain. The CDR3 covers 12 residues. The germline V and J ends were trimmed by 3 bases and 10 bases, with 12 bases remaining between them. Germline assignment: CDR1 LGHDT and CDR2 YNNKEL (reference sequence). CDR3 region: CASSQRGHDYTF. DNA of the CDR3: TGTGCCAGCAGCCAGAGAGGGCATGACTACACCTTC. Using reference TRBV3-1 and TRBJ1-2 for the parts outside the CDR3, the full variable domain is DTAVSQTPKYLVTQMGNDKSIKCEQNLGHDTMYWYKQDSKKFLKIMFSYNNKELIINETVPNRFSPKSPDKAHLNLHINSLELGDSAVYFCASSQRGHDYTFGSGTRLTVV.

This clonotype occurred many times. The chain uses TRBV12-3 or TRBV12-4 and TRBJ2-6; 7 nucleotides agree with TRBD1. The CDR3 spans 16 residues. The V gene end was trimmed by 6 bases and the J gene end by 0 bases; junction bases not matched to a gene: 5. DNA for the CDR3: TGTGCCAGCAGCCGGACAGGAGTCTCTGGGGCCAACGTCCTGACTTTC. As protein: CASSRTGVSGANVLTF.

Only a few counts were recorded for this clonotype. This chain links TRBV4-3 with TRBJ1-2; a possible D gene is TRBD1 (5 bases). Germline V gene sequence: CDR1 LGHNA, CDR2 YSLEER. The CDR3 contains 14 residues. Trimming stripped 0 bases from V and 8 bases from J, with 13 bases between. The CDR3 loop reads CASSQDHGGSGYTF. For the CDR3, the DNA is TGCGCCAGCAGCCAAGATCATGGGGGGTCGGGCTACACCTTC.

This clonotype was found a few times. The chain has TRBV10-3 and TRBJ1-2; D unresolved. From germline, CDR1 is ENHRY and CDR2 SYGVKD. The V end lost 5 bases, the J end lost 0 bases, and 16 bases lay between the germline ends. There are 16 residues in the CDR3. The CDR3 nucleotides read TGTGCCATCAGTTCGACACCCGAACTTACTAACTATGGCTACACCTTC. This translates into CAISSTPELTNYGYTF.

A word on this clonotype: Given a much more abundant clone one base away, this may be a read error. The chain uses TRBV6-5 and TRBJ1-4, with D unresolved. The germline CDR1 and CDR2 sequences are MNHEY and SVGAGI. There are 13 residues in the CDR3. CDR3 in amino acids: CTSGPGPNEKLFF. CDR3 bases: TGTACCAGCGGCCCGGGCCCGAATGAAAAACTGTTTTTT.

The rearrangement uses TRBV20-1 and TRBJ1-2; D is ambiguous. Trimming took off 0 bases at V and 8 bases at J, with 7 bases between the two ends. The germline CDR1 and CDR2 sequences are DFQATT and SNEGSKA (reference sequence). The CDR3 has 11 amino acids. As DNA, the CDR3 is TGCAGTGCTAGAGATAACAGAGGCTACACCTTC. This sequence encodes CSARDNRGYTF.

This clonotype was found a few times. V usage is TRBV27 and J usage is TRBJ1-6; D is undetermined. Looked up from germline, CDR1 is MNHEY and CDR2 is SMNVEV (reference sequence). Trimming took off 7 bases at V and 5 bases at J, with 18 bases between the two ends. The CDR3 spans 16 residues. The CDR3 nucleotides are TGTGCCAGCACCCTCAGATGGCCCGTTAATAATTCACCCCTCCACTTT. Amino acid sequence: CASTLRWPVNNSPLHF.

Ten or more counts support this clonotype. This chain connects TRBV6-5 to TRBJ2-3; 16 nucleotides line up with TRBD2. This CDR3 is built from 16 residues. V lost 6 bases, J lost 5 bases, and 5 bases stayed unmatched. Germline V lookup: CDR1 MNHEY, CDR2 SVGAGI. Here the CDR3 DNA reads TGTGCCAGCAGCCGGGGACTAGCGGGGGGGGAAGATACGCAGTATTTT. Its translation is CASSRGLAGGEDTQYF.

This clonotype has a handful of counts. This sequence may be a read error, since a much larger clone differs from it by one base. The genes are TRBV20-1 and TRBJ2-7; D tentatively reads TRBD1 or TRBD2 (7 bases each). The CDR3 is 13 amino acids. V was trimmed by 6 bases and J by 3 bases, leaving 15 bases between them. Looked up from germline, CDR1 is DFQATT and CDR2 is SNEGSKA (reference sequence). The CDR3 nucleotides read TGCAGTGCCATGGCAGGGGGGGGCTACGAGCAGTACTTC. This codes for CSAMAGGGYEQYF.

This clonotype occurred a few times. This may be a read error: a much more frequent sequence differs by one nucleotide. The chain couples TRBV18 to TRBJ2-3; D is unresolved. Germline assignment: CDR1 KGHSH and CDR2 LQKENI. This CDR3 has 14 amino acids. Here the CDR3 DNA reads TGTACCAGCTCACCAGAGACCCTCACAGATACGCAGTATTTT. Its translation is CTSSPETLTDTQYF.

In its sample, this clonotype was seen many times. The CDR3 DNA sequence: TGTGCCAGCAGTCACTTTAATGAGCAGTTCTTC. This sequence encodes CASSHFNEQFF. The chain has TRBV6-1 and TRBJ2-1; no clear D gene. This CDR3 spans 11 amino acids. The germline CDR1 and CDR2 sequences are MNHNS and SASEGT. Trimming cost V 5 bases and J 7 bases, with 6 bases left between them.

In this sample, this clonotype turned up many times. The chain is built from TRBV20-1 and TRBJ2-1; D may be TRBD2 (6 bases). The CDR3 runs to 13 residues. V was trimmed by 4 bases and J by 3 bases, leaving 10 bases between them. CDR1 DFQATT and CDR2 SNEGSKA come from the germline V gene (reference sequence). In DNA form, the CDR3 reads TGCAGTGCTAAACGGGGGAACTACAATGAGCAGTTCTTC. This encodes CSAKRGNYNEQFF.